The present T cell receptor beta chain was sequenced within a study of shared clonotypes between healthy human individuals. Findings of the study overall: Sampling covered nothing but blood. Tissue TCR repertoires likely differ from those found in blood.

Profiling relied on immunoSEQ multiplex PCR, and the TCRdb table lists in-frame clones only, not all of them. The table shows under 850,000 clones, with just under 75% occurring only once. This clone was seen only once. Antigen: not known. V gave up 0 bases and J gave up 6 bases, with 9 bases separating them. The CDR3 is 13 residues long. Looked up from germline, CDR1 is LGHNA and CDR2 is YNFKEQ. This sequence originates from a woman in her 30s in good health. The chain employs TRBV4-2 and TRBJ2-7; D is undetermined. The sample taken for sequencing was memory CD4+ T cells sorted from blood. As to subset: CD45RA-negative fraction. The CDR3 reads CASSQDIRGEQYF. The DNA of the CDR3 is TGTGCCAGCAGCCAAGATATACGCGGCGAGCAGTACTTC.